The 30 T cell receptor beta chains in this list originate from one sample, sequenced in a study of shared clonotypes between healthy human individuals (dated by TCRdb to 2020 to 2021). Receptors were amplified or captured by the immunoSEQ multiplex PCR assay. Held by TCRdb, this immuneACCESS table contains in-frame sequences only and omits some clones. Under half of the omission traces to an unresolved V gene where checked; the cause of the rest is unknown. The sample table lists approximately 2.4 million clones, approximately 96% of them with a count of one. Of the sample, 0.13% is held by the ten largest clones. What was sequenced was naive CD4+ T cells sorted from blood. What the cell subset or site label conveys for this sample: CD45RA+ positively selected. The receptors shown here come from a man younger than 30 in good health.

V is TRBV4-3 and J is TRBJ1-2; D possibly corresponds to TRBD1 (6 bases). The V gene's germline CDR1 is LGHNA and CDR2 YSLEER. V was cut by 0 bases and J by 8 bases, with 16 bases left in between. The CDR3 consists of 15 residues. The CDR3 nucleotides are TGCGCCAGCAGCCAAGATGGGGGGGCCTTTCGGGGCTACACCTTC. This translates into CASSQDGGAFRGYTF.

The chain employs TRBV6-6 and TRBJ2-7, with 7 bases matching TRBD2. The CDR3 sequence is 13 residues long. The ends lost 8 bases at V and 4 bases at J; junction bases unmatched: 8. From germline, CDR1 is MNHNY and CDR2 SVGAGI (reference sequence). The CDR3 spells CASSWEGGYEQYF. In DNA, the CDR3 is TGTGCCAGCTCGTGGGAGGGCGGGTACGAGCAGTACTTC.

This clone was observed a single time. CDR3 bases: TGTGCCAGCAGTGAATCGTTGACAAATCAGCCCCAGCATTTT. This codes for CASSESLTNQPQHF. The chain has TRBV2 and TRBJ1-5; D is unresolved. The CDR3 is 14 amino acids. Per the germline V gene, CDR1 is SNHLY and CDR2 is FYNNEI. V lost 2 bases and J lost 4, with 9 bases in between.

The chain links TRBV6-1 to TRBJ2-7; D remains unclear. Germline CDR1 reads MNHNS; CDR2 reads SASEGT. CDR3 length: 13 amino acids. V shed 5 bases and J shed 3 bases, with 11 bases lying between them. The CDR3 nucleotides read TGTGCCAGCAGTCCCCAAGGGAACTACGAGCAGTACTTC. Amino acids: CASSPQGNYEQYF.

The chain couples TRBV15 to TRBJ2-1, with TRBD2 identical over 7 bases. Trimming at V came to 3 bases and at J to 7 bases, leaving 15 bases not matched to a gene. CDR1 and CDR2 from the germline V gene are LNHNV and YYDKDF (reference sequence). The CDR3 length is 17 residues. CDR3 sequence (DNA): TGTGCCACCAGCAGTCCCTTGGGAGGGAGGTCACGGAATGAGCAGTTCTTC. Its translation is CATSSPLGGRSRNEQFF.

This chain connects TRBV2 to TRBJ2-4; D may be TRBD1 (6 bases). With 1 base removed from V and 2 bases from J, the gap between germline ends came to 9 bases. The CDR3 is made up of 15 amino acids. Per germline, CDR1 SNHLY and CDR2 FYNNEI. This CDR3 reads CASSEEGGPKNIQYF. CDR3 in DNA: TGTGCCAGCAGTGAAGAAGGGGGACCCAAAAACATTCAGTACTTC.

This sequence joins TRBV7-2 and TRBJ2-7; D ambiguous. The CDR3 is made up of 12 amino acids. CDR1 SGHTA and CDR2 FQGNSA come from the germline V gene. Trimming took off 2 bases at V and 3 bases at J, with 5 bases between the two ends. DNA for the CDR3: TGTGCCAGCAGCTTATATAACTACGAGCAGTACTTC. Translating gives CASSLYNYEQYF.

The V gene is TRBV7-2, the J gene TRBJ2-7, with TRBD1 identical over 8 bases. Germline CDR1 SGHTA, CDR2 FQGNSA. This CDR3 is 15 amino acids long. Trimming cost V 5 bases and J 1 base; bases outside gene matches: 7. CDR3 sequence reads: CASSGGTGLSYEQYF. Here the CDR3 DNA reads TGTGCCAGCAGCGGAGGGACAGGTCTGTCCTACGAGCAGTACTTC. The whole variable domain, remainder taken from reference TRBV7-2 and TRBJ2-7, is GAGVSQSPSNKVTEKGKDVELRCDPISGHTALYWYRQSLGQGLEFLIYFQGNSAPDKSGLPSDRFSAERTGGSVSTLTIQRTQQEDSAVYLCASSGGTGLSYEQYFGPGTRLTVT.

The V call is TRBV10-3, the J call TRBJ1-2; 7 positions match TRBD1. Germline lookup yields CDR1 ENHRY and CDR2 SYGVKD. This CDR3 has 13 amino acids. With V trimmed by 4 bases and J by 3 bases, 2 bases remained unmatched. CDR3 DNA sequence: TGTGCCATCAGTGCCCAGGGGGACTATGGCTACACCTTC. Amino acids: CAISAQGDYGYTF.

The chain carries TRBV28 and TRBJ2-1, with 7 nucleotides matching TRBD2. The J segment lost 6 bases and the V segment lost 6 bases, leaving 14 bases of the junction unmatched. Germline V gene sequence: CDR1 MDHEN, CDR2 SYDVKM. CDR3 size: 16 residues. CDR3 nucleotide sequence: TGTGCCAGCAGCACTATAGGCGGGGGTGTCCCCAATGAGCAGTTCTTC. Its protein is CASSTIGGGVPNEQFF.

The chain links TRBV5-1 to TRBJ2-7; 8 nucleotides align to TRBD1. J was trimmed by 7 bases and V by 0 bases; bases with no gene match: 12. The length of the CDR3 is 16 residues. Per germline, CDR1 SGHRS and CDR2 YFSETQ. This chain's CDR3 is CASSLGFDRGALEQYF. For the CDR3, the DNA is TGCGCCAGCAGCTTGGGTTTTGACAGGGGAGCCCTAGAGCAGTACTTC.

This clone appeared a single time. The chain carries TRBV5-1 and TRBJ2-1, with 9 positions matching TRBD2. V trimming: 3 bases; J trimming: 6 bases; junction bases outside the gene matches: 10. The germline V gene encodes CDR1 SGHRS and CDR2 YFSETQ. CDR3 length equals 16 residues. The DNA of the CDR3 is TGCGCCAGCAGCTCGAGCGGGGGGCCCACAAGCAATGAGCAGTTCTTC. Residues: CASSSSGGPTSNEQFF.

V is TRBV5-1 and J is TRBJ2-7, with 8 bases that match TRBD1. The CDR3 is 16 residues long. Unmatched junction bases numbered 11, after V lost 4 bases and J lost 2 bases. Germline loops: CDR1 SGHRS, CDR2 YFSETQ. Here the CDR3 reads CASSQTQGTGPYEQYF. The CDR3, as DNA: TGCGCCAGCAGCCAGACCCAGGGGACAGGACCCTACGAGCAGTACTTC.

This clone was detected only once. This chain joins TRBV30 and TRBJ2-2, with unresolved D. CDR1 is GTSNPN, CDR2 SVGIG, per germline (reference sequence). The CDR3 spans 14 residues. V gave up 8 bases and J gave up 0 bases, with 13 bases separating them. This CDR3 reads CAQRFRANTGELFF. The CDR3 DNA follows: TGTGCCCAGCGATTCCGCGCGAACACCGGGGAGCTGTTTTTT.

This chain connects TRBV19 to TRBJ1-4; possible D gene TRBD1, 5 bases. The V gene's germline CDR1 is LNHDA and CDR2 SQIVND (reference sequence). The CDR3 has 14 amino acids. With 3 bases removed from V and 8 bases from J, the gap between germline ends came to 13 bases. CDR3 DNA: TGTGCCAGTAGTATCGGGGGGAAGATCGAAAAACTGTTTTTT. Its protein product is CASSIGGKIEKLFF.

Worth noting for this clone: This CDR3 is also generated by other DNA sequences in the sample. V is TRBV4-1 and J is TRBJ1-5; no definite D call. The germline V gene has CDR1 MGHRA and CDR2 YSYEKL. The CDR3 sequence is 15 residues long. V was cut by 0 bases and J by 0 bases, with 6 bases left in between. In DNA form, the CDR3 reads TGCGCCAGCAGCCAAGAAGGAGTTAGCAATCAGCCCCAGCATTTT. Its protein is CASSQEGVSNQPQHF.

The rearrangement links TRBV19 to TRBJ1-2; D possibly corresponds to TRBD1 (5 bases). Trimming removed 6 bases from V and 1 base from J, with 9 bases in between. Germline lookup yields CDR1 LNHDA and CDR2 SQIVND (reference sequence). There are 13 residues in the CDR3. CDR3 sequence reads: CASRPGLNYGYTF. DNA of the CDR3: TGTGCCAGTAGACCAGGGCTTAACTATGGCTACACCTTC.

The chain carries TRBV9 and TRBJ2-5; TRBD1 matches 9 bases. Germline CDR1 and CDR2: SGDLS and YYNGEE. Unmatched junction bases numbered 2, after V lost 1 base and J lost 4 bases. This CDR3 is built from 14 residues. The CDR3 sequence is CASSVRDRVETQYF. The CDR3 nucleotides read TGTGCCAGCAGCGTAAGGGACAGGGTAGAGACCCAGTACTTC.

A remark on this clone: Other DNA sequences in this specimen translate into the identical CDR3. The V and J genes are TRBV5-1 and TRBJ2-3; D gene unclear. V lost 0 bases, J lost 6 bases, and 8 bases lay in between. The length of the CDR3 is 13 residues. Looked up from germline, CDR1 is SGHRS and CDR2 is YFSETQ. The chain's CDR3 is CASSLGSGDTQYF. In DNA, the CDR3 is TGCGCCAGCAGCTTGGGATCTGGTGATACGCAGTATTTT.

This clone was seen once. CDR3 protein: CASRTSSYEQYF. The CDR3 region has the DNA TGTGCCAGCAGAACTAGCTCCTACGAGCAGTACTTC. The rearrangement links TRBV11-2 to TRBJ2-7; maybe TRBD2 (5 bases). The V gene lost 6 bases and the J gene lost 0 bases, with 6 bases spanning the gap. Germline lookup yields CDR1 SGHAT and CDR2 FQNNGV. The CDR3 contains 12 residues.

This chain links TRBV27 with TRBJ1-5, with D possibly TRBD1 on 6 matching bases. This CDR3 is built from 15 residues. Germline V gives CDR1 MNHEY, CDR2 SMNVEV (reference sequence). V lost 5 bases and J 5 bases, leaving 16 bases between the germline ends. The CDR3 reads CASSPQGQSYQPQHF. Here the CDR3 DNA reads TGTGCCAGCAGTCCCCAAGGACAGTCCTATCAGCCCCAGCATTTT.

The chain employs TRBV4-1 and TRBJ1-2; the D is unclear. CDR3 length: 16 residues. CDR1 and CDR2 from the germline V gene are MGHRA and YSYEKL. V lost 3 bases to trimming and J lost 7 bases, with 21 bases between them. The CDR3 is CASSHHPPLDPGGYTF. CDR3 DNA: TGCGCCAGCAGCCACCACCCCCCGCTGGACCCTGGTGGCTACACCTTC.

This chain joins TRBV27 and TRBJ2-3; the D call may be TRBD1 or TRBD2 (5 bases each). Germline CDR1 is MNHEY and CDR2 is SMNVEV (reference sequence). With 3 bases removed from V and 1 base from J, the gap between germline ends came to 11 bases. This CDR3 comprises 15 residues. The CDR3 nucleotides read TGTGCCAGCAGTTTTGGGACGTACGGCACAGATACGCAGTATTTT. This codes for CASSFGTYGTDTQYF.

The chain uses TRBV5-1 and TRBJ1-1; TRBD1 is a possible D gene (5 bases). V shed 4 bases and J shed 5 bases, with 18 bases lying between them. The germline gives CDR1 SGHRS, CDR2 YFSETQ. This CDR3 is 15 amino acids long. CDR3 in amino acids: CASSVFGAQGTEAFF. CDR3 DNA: TGCGCCAGCAGCGTGTTTGGGGCCCAGGGTACTGAAGCTTTCTTT.

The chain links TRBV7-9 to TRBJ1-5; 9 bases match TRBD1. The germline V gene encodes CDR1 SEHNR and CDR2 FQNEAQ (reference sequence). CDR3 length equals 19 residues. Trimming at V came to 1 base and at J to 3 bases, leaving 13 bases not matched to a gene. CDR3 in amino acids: CASSLVNLQTGGFNQPQHF. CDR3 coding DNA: TGTGCCAGCAGCTTAGTAAATCTACAGACAGGGGGGTTCAATCAGCCCCAGCATTTT.

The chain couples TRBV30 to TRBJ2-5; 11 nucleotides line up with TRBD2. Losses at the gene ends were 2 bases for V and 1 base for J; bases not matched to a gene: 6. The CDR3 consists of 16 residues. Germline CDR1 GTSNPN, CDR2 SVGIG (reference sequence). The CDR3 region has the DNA TGTGCCTGGAGTTTGGGGACTAGCGGATCCCAAGAGACCCAGTACTTC. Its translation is CAWSLGTSGSQETQYF. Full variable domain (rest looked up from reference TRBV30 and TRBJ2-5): SQTIHQWPATLVQPVGSPLSLECTVEGTSNPNLYWYRQAAGRGLQLLFYSVGIGQISSEVPQNLSASRPQDRQFILSSKKLLLSDSGFYLCAWSLGTSGSQETQYFGPGTRLLVL.

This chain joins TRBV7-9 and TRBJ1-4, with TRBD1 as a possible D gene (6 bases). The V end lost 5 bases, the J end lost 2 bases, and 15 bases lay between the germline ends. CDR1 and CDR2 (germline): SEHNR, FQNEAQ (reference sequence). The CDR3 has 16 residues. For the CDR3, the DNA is TGTGCCAGCAGCGCCCGGGGGGGCATGACTAATGAAAAACTGTTTTTT. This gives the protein CASSARGGMTNEKLFF.

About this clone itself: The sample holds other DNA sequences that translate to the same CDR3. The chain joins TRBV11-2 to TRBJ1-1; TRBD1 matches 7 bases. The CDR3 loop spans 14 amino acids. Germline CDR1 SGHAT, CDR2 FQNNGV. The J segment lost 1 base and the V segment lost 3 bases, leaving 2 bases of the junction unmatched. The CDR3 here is CASSFSGGNTEAFF. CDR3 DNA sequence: TGTGCCAGCAGCTTTTCAGGGGGGAACACTGAAGCTTTCTTT.

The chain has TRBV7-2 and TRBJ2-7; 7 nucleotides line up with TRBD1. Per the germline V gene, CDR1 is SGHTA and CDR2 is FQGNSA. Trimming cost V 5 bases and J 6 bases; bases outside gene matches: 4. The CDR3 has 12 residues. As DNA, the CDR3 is TGTGCCAGCAGCCTGGGACAGATCGAGCAGTACTTC. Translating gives CASSLGQIEQYF.

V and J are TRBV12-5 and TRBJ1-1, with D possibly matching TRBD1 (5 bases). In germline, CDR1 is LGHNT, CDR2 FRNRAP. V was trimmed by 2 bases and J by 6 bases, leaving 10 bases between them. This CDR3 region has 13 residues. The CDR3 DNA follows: TGTGCTAGTGGTTTGTCAGGGAAGCCTGAAGCTTTCTTT. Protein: CASGLSGKPEAFF. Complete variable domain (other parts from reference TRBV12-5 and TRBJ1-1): DARVTQTPRHKVTEMGQEVTMRCQPILGHNTVFWYRQTMMQGLELLAYFRNRAPLDDSGMPKDRFSAEMPDATLATLKIQPSEPRDSAVYFCASGLSGKPEAFFGQGTRLTVV.